This TCR beta chain was sequenced for a study of glioma-infiltrating T cells. The germline gives CDR1 MGHRA, CDR2 YSYEKL. The J segment lost 3 bases and the V segment lost 4 bases, leaving 12 bases of the junction unmatched. There are 17 residues in the CDR3. Amplification of TCR alpha and beta CDR3 regions from RNA used iRepertoire nested multiplex PCR. Each CDR3 protein gets one entry after TCRdb re-called the multiplex PCR reads with MiXCR. The sample yields about 180,000 distinct CDR3 sequences, around 40% seen once. V and J are TRBV4-1 and TRBJ2-3, with 8 bases aligning to TRBD1. This sequence originates from a human donor with low-grade glioma or glioblastoma, undergoing nonglioma brain surgery, or in good health (not recorded which). What was sequenced was glioma tissue, nonneoplastic brain tissue, or PBMCs (not recorded which). CDR3 in DNA: TGCGCCAGCAGCCTAGAGGGTAGGGACAGGCCTACAGATACGCAGTATTTT. This codes for CASSLEGRDRPTDTQYF.